The rows below give T cell receptor beta chains drawn from one sample of a study of blood T cell repertoires in COVID-19. The data were produced by immunoSEQ multiplex PCR, yet TCRdb's version contains in-frame clones alone and is incomplete. The data contain 150,000 to 200,000 clones, about 83% of them singletons. The sequenced sample was peripheral blood. These receptors originate from a human donor in a cohort sampled during active COVID-19. Each CDR3 is given with its conserved first and last residue. The order of the fields is clone size, J gene, V gene, D gene, CDR3 DNA, CDR3 protein. The D gene is left open where the match is weak. Clone sizes are given selectively: once, few, many, or a class where the clone is expanded.

.,TRBJ1-2,TRBV6-5,TRBD1,TGTGCCAGCAGCTGGGGACAGGGGGCCTCCTATGGCTACACCTTC,CASSWGQGASYGYTF
.,TRBJ2-2,TRBV29-1,.,TGCAGCGTTGAGGGAGGCACCGGGGAGCTGTTTTTT,CSVEGGTGELFF
.,TRBJ2-5,TRBV6-5,TRBD1,TGTGCCAGCAGTTACCGCATGGGACAGGGGGAAGAGACCCAGTACTTC,CASSYRMGQGEETQYF
.,TRBJ1-3,TRBV9,.,TGTGCCAGCAGCGTCGGCGGGCGGGGAGGAAACACCATATATTTT,CASSVGGRGGNTIYF
.,TRBJ1-1,TRBV5-5,TRBD1,TGTGCCAGCAGCTTATTACAGGGGGCCGGTGAAGCTTTCTTT,CASSLLQGAGEAFF
once,TRBJ2-7,TRBV11-2,TRBD1,TGTGCCAGCAGCCCGACAGGGGTCTACGAGCAGTACTTC,CASSPTGVYEQYF
.,TRBJ2-3,TRBV7-3,TRBD2,TGTGCCAGCAGCCCACTAGCGGGGGGGACAGATACGCAGTATTTT,CASSPLAGGTDTQYF
.,TRBJ1-2,TRBV7-2,.,TGTGCCAGCAGCTCCACAGGGCCTGATAACTATGGCTACACCTTC,CASSSTGPDNYGYTF
.,TRBJ1-2,TRBV12-3/TRBV12-4,TRBD1,TGTGCCAGCAGTTTCCTCGGGACAGGAGGCTACACCTTC,CASSFLGTGGYTF
.,TRBJ1-1,TRBV29-1,.,TGCAGCGTACCCCTTTCGGGGGGCTTGGGCACTGAAGCTTTCTTT,CSVPLSGGLGTEAFF
.,TRBJ2-7,TRBV25-1,.,TGTGCCAGCAGCAGGGGCTACGAGCAGTACTTC,CASSRGYEQYF
.,TRBJ2-5,TRBV19,.,TGTGCCAGTAGTATAGTATCGCCCGACAAGCAAGAGACCCAGTACTTC,CASSIVSPDKQETQYF
.,TRBJ2-6,TRBV5-1,.,TGCGCCAGCAGCGTAGTGGCTGGGGCCAACGTCCTGACTTTC,CASSVVAGANVLTF
.,TRBJ1-1,TRBV25-1,TRBD1,TGTGCCAGCAGTAACAGGGGTATATTGAACACTGAAGCTTTCTTT,CASSNRGILNTEAFF
.,TRBJ1-2,TRBV5-6,TRBD1,TGTGCCAGCAGCGGGGACAGGGGGTTCTATGGCTACACCTTC,CASSGDRGFYGYTF